What follows are 10 T cell receptor beta chains derived from one specimen sequenced in a study of blood T cells in healthy people across ages. The use of a sample-barcoded 5' primer and a J-beta primer mix characterized a second PCR of about 7 to 12 cycles. From the 5' RACE reads, TCRdb called clonotypes with MiXCR, one entry per CDR3 protein. The table lists around 1,500,000 distinct CDR3 sequences, roughly 28% of them singletons, with approximately 7.7% in the top ten. Material for sequencing was blood. These receptor sequences come from a woman under 40 in good health.

The chain employs TRBV21-1 and TRBJ2-4; TRBD1, the table's D call, was not compared with the DNA. TRBV21-1 is annotated as a pseudogene. The CDR3 has 15 residues. The CDR3 DNA sequence: TGTGCCAGCAGCTCTTTGGTCAGCCGCCGGGGCATTCAGTACTTC. Translated: CASSSLVSRRGIQYF.

This clonotype was counted many times. V is TRBV29-1 and J is TRBJ2-7, with TRBD2 as a possible D gene (6 bases). Germline V lookup: CDR1 SQVTM, CDR2 ANQGSEA. The V end was cut by 4 bases, the J end by 2 bases, with 12 bases between. This CDR3 spans 13 amino acids. CDR3 loop: CSVGPEGPYEQYF. CDR3 nucleotides: TGCAGCGTTGGGCCGGAGGGGCCCTACGAGCAGTACTTC.

V and J are TRBV18 and TRBJ1-2; no clear D. Trimming shortened V by 6 bases and J by 0 bases, and 8 bases separated the two germline ends. Germline CDR1 is KGHSH and CDR2 is LQKENI. The CDR3 extends over 13 amino acids. Here the CDR3 reads CASSGPANYGYTF. DNA of the CDR3: TGTGCCAGCTCGGGTCCAGCTAACTATGGCTACACCTTC.

The table lists this clonotype with a few counts. The gene calls are TRBV20-1 and TRBJ1-2, with D uncertain. The CDR3 length is 13 residues. The germline V gene has CDR1 DFQATT and CDR2 SNEGSKA (reference sequence). Deletions cut 5 bases from V and 4 bases from J, with 14 bases between. CDR3 sequence: CSAPLMRAYGYTF. The CDR3 DNA follows: TGCAGTGCTCCTCTTATGCGGGCCTATGGCTACACCTTC.

This clonotype has a count of ten or more. The chain joins TRBV12-3 or TRBV12-4 to TRBJ2-1, with 8 bases matching TRBD2. V gave up 6 bases and J gave up 6 bases; unmatched junction bases: 7. There are 14 residues in the CDR3. The chain's CDR3 is CASRSKRESNEQFF. The CDR3 DNA sequence: TGTGCCAGCAGGTCGAAGCGGGAGAGCAATGAGCAGTTCTTC.

The CDR3 here is CASSFNWGTDTQYF. CDR3 sequence (DNA): TGCGCCAGCAGCTTTAACTGGGGCACAGATACGCAGTATTTT. The J gene is TRBJ2-3, the V gene TRBV5-1; no firm D call. CDR1 is SGHRS and CDR2 is YFSETQ in the germline V gene. Trimming left V 2 bases short and J 1 base short, with 8 bases between. The CDR3 consists of 14 residues.

This clonotype came up a few times. V gene TRBV29-1 combines with J gene TRBJ2-3, with D perhaps matching TRBD2 (6 bases). V was trimmed by 8 bases and J by 0 bases, leaving 9 bases between them. This CDR3 contains 12 residues. Germline V lookup: CDR1 SQVTM, CDR2 ANQGSEA. The CDR3 is CSCAGSTDTQYF. CDR3 DNA sequence: TGCAGCTGTGCGGGAAGCACAGATACGCAGTATTTT.

This clonotype was observed at least ten times. This rearrangement joins TRBV12-3 or TRBV12-4 to TRBJ1-4; no clear D gene. The CDR3 is 13 amino acids. The V end was cut by 5 bases, the J end by 8 bases, with 12 bases between. CDR3 region: CASSLSRGEKLFF. CDR3 bases: TGTGCCAGCAGTCTAAGTCGGGGAGAAAAACTGTTTTTT.

This clonotype was counted between two and nine times. The rearrangement joins TRBV9 to TRBJ2-3; 9 bases map to TRBD2. The J segment lost 4 bases and the V segment lost 4 bases, leaving 7 bases of the junction unmatched. This CDR3 contains 15 residues. Per the germline V gene, CDR1 is SGDLS and CDR2 is YYNGEE. The DNA for the CDR3 is TGTGCCAGCAGCCAAACTAGCGGGTCCCCAGATACGCAGTATTTT. Translating gives CASSQTSGSPDTQYF.

The CDR3 region is CSAKRTGIGFNNEQFF. The DNA for the CDR3 is TGCAGTGCGAAGAGAACGGGGATAGGGTTTAACAATGAGCAGTTCTTC. The chain is built from TRBV20-1 and TRBJ2-1, with D perhaps TRBD2 (5 bases). Germline V gene data show CDR1 as DFQATT and CDR2 as SNEGSKA (reference sequence). This CDR3 is 16 amino acids long. V lost 6 bases, J lost 5 bases, and 23 bases lay in between.